One and the same sample provided the 27 T cell receptor beta chains below, sequenced in a study of Graves' ophthalmopathy and Graves' hyperthyroidism (dated by TCRdb to the late 2010s). The listed sequencing device is Illumina HiSeq 2000. For repertoire sequencing, TCR beta CDR3 regions were amplified from RNA transcripts. A first-round RT-PCR used HTBI primers with the Qiagen OneStep RT-PCR kit, followed by a second-round multiplex PCR, size selection and purification. Starting from the raw public reads, TCRdb applied fastp trimming at Q25, assembled clones with MiXCR and retained in-frame beta chains. Rows are combined by CDR3 protein, so each entry shows the most common genes and DNA. This sample has 300,000 or so distinct CDR3 sequences in its table, and roughly 16% of those were observed once. Of the sample, approximately 13% is held by the ten largest clones. The material sequenced was peripheral blood. These receptors were obtained from an adult man with Graves' ophthalmopathy.

This clonotype came up many times. The chain couples TRBV6-5 to TRBJ1-2; D gene unclear. Per the germline V gene, CDR1 is MNHEY and CDR2 is SVGAGI. The CDR3 is 13 residues long. Trimming took off 7 bases at V and 4 bases at J, with 13 bases between the two ends. Here the CDR3 reads CASTMDEGYGYTF. The CDR3 bases are TGTGCCAGCACAATGGATGAAGGCTATGGCTACACCTTC.

This clonotype was counted at least ten times. The chain is built from TRBV7-3 and TRBJ2-5; 9 nucleotides match TRBD1. Germline V lookup: CDR1 SGHTA, CDR2 FQGTGA. This CDR3 has 13 residues. V lost 5 bases, J lost 4 bases, and 2 bases stayed unmatched. CDR3 nucleotide sequence: TGTGCCAGCAGCAAGGGACAGGGAGAGACCCAGTACTTC. It specifies CASSKGQGETQYF.

This clonotype was counted at least ten times. V usage is TRBV9 and J usage is TRBJ2-7; D call uncertain. Trimming took 4 bases from V and 2 from J, leaving 13 bases between them. Germline V gene lookup returns CDR1 SGDLS and CDR2 YYNGEE. This CDR3 has 14 residues. The CDR3 coding sequence is TGTGCCAGCAGCTCGATTCTTAGACCCTACGAGCAGTACTTC. Translated: CASSSILRPYEQYF.

This clonotype came up many times. The rearrangement uses TRBV11-2 and TRBJ2-7; 9 bases match TRBD2. V lost 7 bases, J lost 5 bases, and 15 bases stayed unmatched. The CDR3 is 16 amino acids. In germline, CDR1 is SGHAT, CDR2 FQNNGV. As DNA, the CDR3 is TGTGCCAGCACCCTGGAGGGTAGCGGGGGACCCCACGAGCAGTACTTC. This translates into CASTLEGSGGPHEQYF.

This clonotype was counted ten times or more. The junction shows a germline mismatch at one end, possibly a read error. V and J are TRBV12-3 or TRBV12-4 and TRBJ1-1; D is possibly TRBD1 (5 bases). The CDR3 is made up of 14 amino acids. The CDR3 coding sequence is TGTGCCGGCAGTTGGGGACCCAGGAACACTGAAGCTTTCTTT. Translated, it gives CAGSWGPRNTEAFF.

This clonotype was found many times. The CDR3 nucleotides read TGCAGTGCTAAGGACACCAACTATGGCTACACCTTC. Translation: CSAKDTNYGYTF. The rearrangement uses TRBV20-1 and TRBJ1-2; D may be TRBD1 (5 bases). Germline V gene lookup returns CDR1 DFQATT and CDR2 SNEGSKA (reference sequence). The CDR3 extends over 12 amino acids. V gave up 4 bases and J gave up 2 bases, with 8 bases separating them.

The gene calls are TRBV7-3 and TRBJ2-7; a weak D match, TRBD2 (7 bases). This CDR3 comprises 17 residues. The germline V gene has CDR1 SGHTA and CDR2 FQGTGA. V shed 2 bases and J shed 4 bases, with 21 bases lying between them. The CDR3, as DNA: TGTGCCAGCAGCTTAGTTGGGGGTCCGGGGGGCTATTACGAGCAGTACTTC. Amino acids: CASSLVGGPGGYYEQYF.

This clonotype came up many times. V gene TRBV20-1 combines with J gene TRBJ2-5; weak D call: TRBD1 (6 bases). The germline CDR1 and CDR2 sequences are DFQATT and SNEGSKA (reference sequence). The CDR3 sequence is 14 residues long. With 5 bases removed from V and 4 bases from J, the gap between germline ends came to 17 bases. DNA of the CDR3: TGCAGTGCTCCCCAGGGGACGGGCGGAGAGACCCAGTACTTC. Translation: CSAPQGTGGETQYF.

This clonotype occurred many times. The rearrangement joins TRBV2 to TRBJ1-1, with D perhaps TRBD1 (6 bases). Germline loops: CDR1 SNHLY, CDR2 FYNNEI. CDR3 size: 11 residues. The ends were cut back, 4 bases at V and 10 bases at J, with 10 bases in the middle. The CDR3: CASSVWGAAFF. The CDR3 nucleotides read TGTGCCAGCAGTGTTTGGGGGGCAGCTTTCTTT.

This clonotype was detected many times. This sequence joins TRBV12-3 or TRBV12-4 and TRBJ1-5, with D hard to call. V lost 6 bases and J 0 bases, leaving 21 bases between the germline ends. This CDR3 has 18 residues. CDR3 nucleotides: TGTGCCAGCAGCTTCCTGGGCCCTGGGTATGGTAGCAATCAGCCCCAGCATTTT. Translating gives CASSFLGPGYGSNQPQHF.

This clonotype was recorded many times. V is TRBV30 and J is TRBJ1-2; 8 bases map to TRBD1. Per germline, CDR1 GTSNPN and CDR2 SVGIG (reference sequence). CDR3 length: 16 residues. V shed 1 base, J shed 1 base, and the junction held 8 bases outside the gene matches. The CDR3 DNA follows: TGTGCCTGGAGTGATCCCGGGACAGGTCTTAACTATGGCTACACCTTC. Its translation is CAWSDPGTGLNYGYTF.

The table lists this clonotype with many counts. The chain recombines TRBV20-1 with TRBJ1-3; D might be TRBD1 (5 bases). Deletions cut 5 bases from V and 0 bases from J, with 11 bases between. This CDR3 comprises 14 residues. The germline V gene encodes CDR1 DFQATT and CDR2 SNEGSKA (reference sequence). The CDR3 nucleotides are TGCAGTGCTCCCGGACACAACTCTGGAAACACCATATATTTT. It specifies CSAPGHNSGNTIYF.

This clonotype was seen a few times. The chain recombines TRBV6-5 with TRBJ1-1, with no clear D. The CDR3 extends over 12 amino acids. Germline assignment: CDR1 MNHEY and CDR2 SVGAGI. The ends were cut back, 6 bases at V and 8 bases at J, with 13 bases in the middle. CDR3 nucleotides: TGTGCCAGCAGCCCTGGACCGGACGAAGCTTTCTTT. This codes for CASSPGPDEAFF.

This chain uses TRBV3-1 with TRBJ2-2, with D maybe TRBD1 (6 bases). CDR3 length equals 15 residues. V dropped 1 base and J dropped 4 bases, with 10 bases sitting between them. Germline CDR1 LGHDT, CDR2 YNNKEL (reference sequence). The CDR3 DNA reads TGTGCCAGCAGCCAAGGGACAGACCCCACCGGGGAGCTGTTTTTT. This codes for CASSQGTDPTGELFF.

This clonotype was seen repeatedly, ten times or more. For the CDR3, the DNA is TGTGCCAGCGGGTTCCAGGGACGCGATCAGCCCCAGCATTTT. Its translation: CASGFQGRDQPQHF. This rearrangement joins TRBV3-1 to TRBJ1-5, with D possibly matching TRBD1 (5 bases). The V and J ends lost 8 bases and 5 bases respectively, with 16 bases between them. Germline CDR1 and CDR2: LGHDT and YNNKEL (reference sequence). This CDR3 region has 14 residues.

The J gene is TRBJ2-7, the V gene TRBV6-5, with D perhaps assigned TRBD1 or TRBD2 (6 bases each). The length of the CDR3 is 14 residues. V lost 2 bases and J 5 bases, leaving 13 bases between the germline ends. Germline V lookup: CDR1 MNHEY, CDR2 SVGAGI. CDR3 loop: CASSYRGPKDEQYF. In DNA form, the CDR3 reads TGTGCCAGCAGTTACCGGGGGCCCAAAGACGAGCAGTACTTC.

Many counts were recorded for this clonotype. The chain couples TRBV30 to TRBJ2-2; D uncertain. The V and J ends lost 4 bases and 6 bases respectively, with 6 bases between them. The V gene's germline CDR1 is GTSNPN and CDR2 SVGIG (reference sequence). The CDR3 contains 11 residues. CDR3 nucleotides: TGTGCCTGGAAAGAACCCGGGGAGCTGTTTTTT. Protein sequence: CAWKEPGELFF.

This clonotype was picked up many times. The chain joins TRBV19 to TRBJ2-5, with D unclear. Germline-derived CDR1 and CDR2 are LNHDA and SQIVND (reference sequence). V lost 1 base and J lost 3, with 6 bases in between. The CDR3 consists of 13 residues. The DNA for the CDR3 is TGTGCCAGTAGTATAGCTGGGAAAGAGACCCAGTACTTC. This codes for CASSIAGKETQYF. The full variable domain, its missing parts supplied by reference TRBV19 and TRBJ2-5, is DGGITQSPKYLFRKEGQNVTLSCEQNLNHDAMYWYRQDPGQGLRLIYYSQIVNDFQKGDIAEGYSVSREKKESFPLTVTSAQKNPTAFYLCASSIAGKETQYFGPGTRLLVL.

This clonotype was seen many times. This chain joins TRBV15 and TRBJ1-6; weak D call: TRBD1 (5 bases). This CDR3 is built from 14 residues. Germline CDR1 reads LNHNV; CDR2 reads YYDKDF (reference sequence). Trimming took 5 bases from V and 10 from J, leaving 15 bases between them. The CDR3 DNA is TGTGCCACCAGCTTCCGGGACTTCGGATCACCCCTCCACTTT. Amino acid sequence: CATSFRDFGSPLHF.

In its sample, this clonotype was seen many times. The chain joins TRBV5-6 to TRBJ1-2; 9 nucleotides line up with TRBD1. With V trimmed by 4 bases and J by 7 bases, 8 bases remained unmatched. The CDR3 length is 14 residues. The germline V gene has CDR1 SGHDT and CDR2 YYEEEE. CDR3 region: CASSTGGAHSGYTF. The CDR3 region has the DNA TGTGCCAGCAGCACAGGGGGCGCCCACTCTGGCTACACCTTC.

This clonotype was observed at least ten times. CDR3 nucleotide sequence: TGTGCCAGTAACAAGGGGGGGGATACCAATCAGCCCCAGCATTTT. It specifies CASNKGGDTNQPQHF. The gene calls are TRBV19 and TRBJ1-5, with TRBD1 as a possible D gene (6 bases). Germline lookup yields CDR1 LNHDA and CDR2 SQIVND (reference sequence). V was clipped by 7 bases and J by 3 bases, with 16 bases between them. The CDR3 is 15 amino acids.

In its sample, this clonotype was seen many times. V is TRBV18 and J is TRBJ1-1; maybe TRBD1 (6 bases). The germline V gene encodes CDR1 KGHSH and CDR2 LQKENI. This CDR3 spans 15 amino acids. Trimming took 3 bases from V and 0 from J, leaving 11 bases between them. CDR3 sequence reads: CASSPEDRLNTEAFF. The CDR3 DNA reads TGTGCCAGCTCACCCGAGGACAGACTGAACACTGAAGCTTTCTTT.

Ten or more counts support this clonotype. The chain employs TRBV20-1 and TRBJ2-7, with 7 bases that match TRBD1. There are 14 residues in the CDR3. Germline lookup yields CDR1 DFQATT and CDR2 SNEGSKA (reference sequence). J lost 3 bases, V lost 1 base, and 6 bases had no gene match. CDR3 sequence: CSARGEGGFYEQYF. The DNA of the CDR3 is TGCAGTGCTAGAGGGGAAGGGGGCTTCTACGAGCAGTACTTC.

This sequence joins TRBV20-1 and TRBJ2-7, with TRBD1 as a possible D gene (5 bases). There are 12 residues in the CDR3. The germline CDR1 and CDR2 sequences are DFQATT and SNEGSKA (reference sequence). V gave up 3 bases and J gave up 7 bases, with 13 bases separating them. The CDR3 loop is CSARGQGWEQYF. CDR3 in DNA: TGCAGTGCTAGGGGGCAGGGATGGGAGCAGTACTTC.

There are many counts of this clonotype. The genes are TRBV6-1 and TRBJ2-5; 7 positions agree with TRBD2. CDR1 and CDR2 from the germline V gene are MNHNS and SASEGT. The ends lost 8 bases at V and 9 bases at J; junction bases unmatched: 21. The CDR3 length is 16 residues. CDR3: CASGEGSAAAPAAQYF. The CDR3 DNA reads as TGTGCCAGCGGGGAGGGATCGGCGGCCGCCCCTGCGGCCCAGTACTTC.

In this sample, this clonotype turned up many times. J is TRBJ1-1 and V is TRBV19; TRBD1 agrees at 9 bases. Per the germline V gene, CDR1 is LNHDA and CDR2 is SQIVND (reference sequence). The CDR3 contains 15 residues. V shed 8 bases, J shed 2 bases, and the junction held 9 bases outside the gene matches. CDR3 region: CASARDRALNTEAFF. CDR3 in DNA: TGTGCCAGTGCCCGGGACAGGGCACTTAACACTGAAGCTTTCTTT. The whole variable domain, remainder taken from reference TRBV19 and TRBJ1-1, is DGGITQSPKYLFRKEGQNVTLSCEQNLNHDAMYWYRQDPGQGLRLIYYSQIVNDFQKGDIAEGYSVSREKKESFPLTVTSAQKNPTAFYLCASARDRALNTEAFFGQGTRLTVV.

This clonotype was seen many times. For the CDR3, the DNA is TGCAGTGCTAGCCCGGGACTAGCGGGGGGGTACCAAGAGACCCAGTACTTC. This translates into CSASPGLAGGYQETQYF. The gene calls are TRBV20-1 and TRBJ2-5; 16 positions agree with TRBD2. The V and J ends lost 3 bases and 0 bases, in that order; junction bases with no gene match: 4. The CDR3 has 17 residues. Germline CDR1 reads DFQATT; CDR2 reads SNEGSKA (reference sequence).